What follows are 14 T cell receptor beta chains derived from one specimen sequenced in a study of T-cell memory formation after mild COVID-19. TCRdb redid the calling of the 5' RACE reads with MiXCR, one entry per CDR3 protein. This sample has about 130,000 distinct CDR3 sequences, with 15% to 20% found just once. Specimen: PBMCs or a T cell subset sorted from them (not recorded which). Every receptor here comes from a man between 18 and 35 years old who had mild COVID-19 (a few samples of this study predate the infection). Cell type and time point are not known.

This clonotype was picked up one time. CDR3 bases: TGTGCCAGCAGCCACCGGGGGGGCGGAAGCACAGATACGCAGTATTTT. Amino acids: CASSHRGGGSTDTQYF. The gene calls are TRBV3-1 and TRBJ2-3; 8 nucleotides agree with TRBD2. V was clipped by 3 bases and J by 0 bases; unmatched bases: 5. CDR3 size: 16 residues. Germline V CDR1 and CDR2: LGHDT, YNNKEL (reference sequence).

The V and J genes are TRBV29-1 and TRBJ1-5; D is unclear. The germline V and J ends were trimmed by 4 bases and 8 bases, with 12 bases remaining between them. Germline CDR1 SQVTM, CDR2 ANQGSEA. The CDR3 runs 12 residues. The chain's CDR3 is CSVVVGNKPQHF. CDR3 coding DNA: TGCAGCGTTGTGGTCGGAAATAAGCCCCAGCATTTT. Using reference TRBV29-1 and TRBJ1-5 for the parts outside the CDR3, the full variable domain is SAVISQKPSRDICQRGTSLTIQCQVDSQVTMMFWYRQQPGQSLTLIATANQGSEATYESGFVIDKFPISRPNLTFSTLTVSNMSPEDSSIYLCSVVVGNKPQHFGDGTRLSIL.

The J gene is TRBJ2-7, the V gene TRBV5-6; 9 bases fit TRBD1. J gave up 3 bases and V 4 bases, and 8 bases lay outside the gene matches. The CDR3 totals 15 residues. Germline CDR1 SGHDT, CDR2 YYEEEE. The chain's CDR3 is CASSPEDRGLYEQYF. The CDR3 nucleotides read TGTGCCAGCAGCCCGGAGGACAGGGGACTCTACGAGCAGTACTTC. Drawing the rest from reference TRBV5-6 and TRBJ2-7, the complete variable domain is DAGVTQSPTHLIKTRGQQVTLRCSPKSGHDTVSWYQQALGQGPQFIFQYYEEEERQRGNFPDRFSGHQFPNYSSELNVNALLLGDSALYLCASSPEDRGLYEQYFGPGTRLTVT.

This clonotype was seen more than once but under ten times. The chain has TRBV7-9 and TRBJ2-5; D gene unclear. This CDR3 is built from 13 residues. The germline CDR1 and CDR2 sequences are SEHNR and FQNEAQ (reference sequence). With 2 bases removed from V and 4 bases from J, the gap between germline ends came to 8 bases. Here the CDR3 reads CASSLPPVETQYF. Here the CDR3 DNA reads TGTGCCAGCAGCTTACCCCCGGTAGAGACCCAGTACTTC.

This clonotype appeared a few times. J is TRBJ1-4 and V is TRBV6-2 or TRBV6-3; no clear D gene. Trimming shortened V by 5 bases and J by 14 bases, and 18 bases separated the two germline ends. The germline gives CDR1 MNHEY, CDR2 SVGEGT. The CDR3 covers 13 residues. As DNA, the CDR3 is TGTGCCAGCAGTAACGGTGGGGTAGGAGGGCTGTTTTTT. Its protein is CASSNGGVGGLFF.

A few counts support this clonotype. V and J are TRBV5-1 and TRBJ2-3, with D perhaps assigned TRBD1 or TRBD2 (5 bases each). V dropped 3 bases and J dropped 0 bases, with 11 bases sitting between them. The V gene's germline CDR1 is SGHRS and CDR2 YFSETQ. CDR3 size: 15 residues. The CDR3 DNA reads TGCGCCAGCAGCTCAGGGACGGGAAGCACAGATACGCAGTATTTT. Its protein is CASSSGTGSTDTQYF.

The chain links TRBV20-1 to TRBJ1-1; D is unresolved. The CDR3 covers 14 residues. Germline CDR1 DFQATT, CDR2 SNEGSKA (reference sequence). The germline V and J ends were trimmed by 2 bases and 1 base, with 11 bases remaining between them. CDR3 in DNA: TGCAGTGCTAGACGACTCTCGGGGAACACTGAAGCTTTCTTT. The encoded protein is CSARRLSGNTEAFF.

There are a few counts of this clonotype. V gene TRBV5-1 combines with J gene TRBJ2-1; the D gene is possibly TRBD2 (7 bases). Between the trimmed V and J ends, which lost 5 bases and 10 bases, there was a span of 16 bases. The CDR3 is 13 residues long. Germline CDR1 is SGHRS and CDR2 is YFSETQ. The CDR3 is CASRSSSGGEQFF. The CDR3 DNA is TGCGCCAGCAGGTCCTCGTCGGGGGGCGAGCAGTTCTTC.

The chain has TRBV4-2 and TRBJ1-1, with D hard to call. Per germline, CDR1 LGHNA and CDR2 YNFKEQ. Trimming cost V 1 base and J 2 bases, with 8 bases left between them. This CDR3 has 14 residues. In DNA form, the CDR3 reads TGTGCCAGCAGCCAAGTGGCGGGAAACACTGAAGCTTTCTTT. It specifies CASSQVAGNTEAFF.

The chain carries TRBV27 and TRBJ1-2; D call uncertain. This CDR3 has 13 amino acids. V lost 3 bases and J lost 6, with 11 bases in between. Germline CDR1 and CDR2: MNHEY and SMNVEV (reference sequence). The CDR3: CASSLAGRDGYTF. The DNA of the CDR3 is TGTGCCAGCAGTTTGGCAGGCCGTGATGGCTACACCTTC.

This clonotype was observed a handful of times. V and J are TRBV19 and TRBJ1-2, with D possibly TRBD1 on 5 matching bases. Germline CDR1 reads LNHDA; CDR2 reads SQIVND (reference sequence). This CDR3 contains 15 residues. The V gene lost 4 bases and the J gene lost 5 bases, with 17 bases spanning the gap. The CDR3 here is CASSSFQGPTYGYTF. The CDR3 nucleotides are TGTGCCAGTAGTAGCTTCCAGGGACCGACATATGGCTACACCTTC.

J is TRBJ2-3 and V is TRBV2; D unclear. The CDR3 totals 14 residues. Trimming removed 5 bases from V and 6 bases from J, with 15 bases in between. Per germline, CDR1 SNHLY and CDR2 FYNNEI. CDR3 sequence reads: CASSPTGKVDTQYF. Here the CDR3 DNA reads TGTGCCAGCAGTCCCACGGGCAAGGTGGATACGCAGTATTTT.

The chain links TRBV7-9 to TRBJ2-7; D tentatively reads TRBD1 or TRBD2 (5 bases each). Germline CDR1 SEHNR, CDR2 FQNEAQ (reference sequence). Trimming stripped 6 bases from V and 6 bases from J, with 15 bases between. CDR3 length: 13 residues. CDR3 sequence (DNA): TGTGCCAGCAGTTACGGGGCCGGCGGCGAGCAGTACGTC. Amino acid sequence: CASSYGAGGEQYV.

In this sample, this clonotype turned up a few times. This chain links TRBV7-2 with TRBJ2-2; 8 nucleotides agree with TRBD2. CDR3 size: 17 residues. Germline V gives CDR1 SGHTA, CDR2 FQGNSA. V dropped 2 bases and J dropped 6; count of bases not matched to a gene: 11. In nucleotides, the CDR3 is TGTGCCAGCAGCTTAACAGGGACTAGGATAGTAGCCGGGGAGCTGTTTTTT. Protein: CASSLTGTRIVAGELFF.